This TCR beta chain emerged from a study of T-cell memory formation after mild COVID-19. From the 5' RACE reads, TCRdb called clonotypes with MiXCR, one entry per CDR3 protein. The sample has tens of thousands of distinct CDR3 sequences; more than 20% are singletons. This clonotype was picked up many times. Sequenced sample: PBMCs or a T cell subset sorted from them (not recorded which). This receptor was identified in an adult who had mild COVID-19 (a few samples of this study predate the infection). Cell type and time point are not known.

CDR3 residues: CASSLSHGTDTYEQYF. CDR3 bases: TGTGCCAGCAGTTTATCCCACGGGACAGATACCTACGAGCAGTACTTC. The chain combines TRBV12-3 or TRBV12-4 with TRBJ2-7, with 7 bases aligning to TRBD1. The V segment lost 2 bases and the J segment 2 bases; nucleotides outside the gene matches: 9. This CDR3 spans 16 amino acids.